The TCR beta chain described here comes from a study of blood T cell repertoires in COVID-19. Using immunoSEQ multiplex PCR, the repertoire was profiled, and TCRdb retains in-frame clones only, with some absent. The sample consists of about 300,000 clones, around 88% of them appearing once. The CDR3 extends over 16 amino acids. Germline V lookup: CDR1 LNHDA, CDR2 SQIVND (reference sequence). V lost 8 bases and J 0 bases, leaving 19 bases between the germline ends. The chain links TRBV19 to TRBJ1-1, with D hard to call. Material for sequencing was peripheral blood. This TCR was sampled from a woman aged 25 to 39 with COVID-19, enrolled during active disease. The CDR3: CASLELKRGVNTEAFF. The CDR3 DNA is TGTGCCAGTTTGGAGCTGAAGCGGGGAGTGAACACTGAAGCTTTCTTT.